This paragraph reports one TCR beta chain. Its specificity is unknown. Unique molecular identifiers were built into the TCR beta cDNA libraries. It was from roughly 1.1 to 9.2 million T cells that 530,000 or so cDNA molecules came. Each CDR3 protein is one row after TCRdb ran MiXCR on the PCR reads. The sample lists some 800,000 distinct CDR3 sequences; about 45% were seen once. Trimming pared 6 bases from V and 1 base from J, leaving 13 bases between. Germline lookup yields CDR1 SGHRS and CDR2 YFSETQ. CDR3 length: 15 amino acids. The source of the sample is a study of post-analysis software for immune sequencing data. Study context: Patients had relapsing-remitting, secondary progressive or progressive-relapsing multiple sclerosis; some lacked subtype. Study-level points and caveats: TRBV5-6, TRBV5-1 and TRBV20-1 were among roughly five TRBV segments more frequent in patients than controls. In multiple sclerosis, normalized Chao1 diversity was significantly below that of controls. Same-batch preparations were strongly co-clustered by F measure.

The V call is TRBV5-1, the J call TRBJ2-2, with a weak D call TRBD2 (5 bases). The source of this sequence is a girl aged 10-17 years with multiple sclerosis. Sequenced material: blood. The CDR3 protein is CASNPGFQNTGELFF. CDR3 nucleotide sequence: TGCGCCAGCAACCCGGGATTCCAGAACACCGGGGAGCTGTTTTTT. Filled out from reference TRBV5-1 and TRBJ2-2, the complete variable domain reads KAGVTQTPRYLIKTRGQQVTLSCSPISGHRSVSWYQQTPGQGLQFLFEYFSETQRNKGNFPGRFSGRQFSNSRSEMNVSTLELGDSALYLCASNPGFQNTGELFFGEGSRLTVL.